Listed here are 15 T cell receptor beta chains from one sample, sequenced in a study of spatial heterogeneity in lung cancer. Time point noted: sample taken at primary tumor resection. TCRdb recomputed calls from the 5' RACE reads with MiXCR, one row per CDR3 protein. The table has about 20,000 distinct CDR3 sequences, 15% seen once. The study's findings and limits: Counts of expanded intratumoral alpha and beta TCRs tracked tumor mutation counts.

The antigens for these receptors are not known. The sequences come from lung tumor tissue, collected at surgery. These receptors all come from a female donor with early-stage non-small cell lung cancer.

This chain links TRBV5-1 with TRBJ2-1; D is unresolved. Germline V lookup: CDR1 SGHRS, CDR2 YFSETQ. Deletions cut 4 bases from V and 5 bases from J, with 10 bases between. The CDR3 is 13 amino acids. CDR3 sequence: CASSPTLDNEQFF. In nucleotides, the CDR3 is TGCGCCAGCAGCCCCACCCTGGACAATGAGCAGTTCTTC.

This clonotype turned up a few times. J is TRBJ2-7 and V is TRBV28, with 7 bases matching TRBD1. Germline V gene data show CDR1 as MDHEN and CDR2 as SYDVKM. The CDR3 extends over 15 amino acids. J gave up 1 base and V 5 bases, and 8 bases lay outside the gene matches. CDR3 in amino acids: CASSHSPGQSYEQYF. CDR3 coding DNA: TGTGCCAGCAGTCATTCACCGGGACAGTCCTACGAGCAGTACTTC. Looking up the rest from reference TRBV28 and TRBJ2-7 gives the full variable domain: DVKVTQSSRYLVKRTGEKVFLECVQDMDHENMFWYRQDPGLGLRLIYFSYDVKMKEKGDIPEGYSVSREKKERFSLILESASTNQTSMYLCASSHSPGQSYEQYFGPGTRLTVT.

This clonotype was seen more than once but under ten times. DNA of the CDR3: TGTGCCAGCAGTTACTCGCGTTCTCCCAACAATGAGCAGTTCTTC. It is translated as CASSYSRSPNNEQFF. The genes are TRBV6-5 and TRBJ2-1; D is ambiguous. The CDR3 sequence is 15 residues long. Trimming cost V 0 bases and J 5 bases, with 11 bases left between them. Looked up from germline, CDR1 is MNHEY and CDR2 is SVGAGI.

The table lists this clonotype with a few counts. Here the CDR3 DNA reads TGCAGTGCTAGGCATAGGACAGCGAACACCGGGGAGCTGTTTTTT. This encodes CSARHRTANTGELFF. V is TRBV20-1 and J is TRBJ2-2; tentative D call: TRBD1 (6 bases). The CDR3 contains 15 residues. CDR1 is DFQATT and CDR2 is SNEGSKA in the germline V gene (reference sequence). Trimming took off 3 bases at V and 0 bases at J, with 11 bases between the two ends.

This clonotype was detected many times. The junction shows a germline mismatch at one end, possibly a read error. The chain uses TRBV6-2 or TRBV6-3 and TRBJ2-2; 7 bases are a match to TRBD1. The CDR3 runs 16 residues. The germline gives CDR1 MNHEY, CDR2 SVGEGT. The CDR3, as DNA: TGTCCCAGCAGTTACCAGGGCCAGGGGGACCTCCTGGAGCTGTTTTTT. Translating gives CPSSYQGQGDLLELFF.

Ten or more counts support this clonotype. The V call is TRBV29-1, the J call TRBJ2-3, with D maybe TRBD2 (5 bases). There are 12 residues in the CDR3. Deletions cut 4 bases from V and 1 base from J, with 6 bases between. Germline loops: CDR1 SQVTM, CDR2 ANQGSEA. The CDR3 here is CSVGGGTDTQYF. Written as DNA, the CDR3 is TGCAGCGTTGGGGGAGGCACAGATACGCAGTATTTT.

This clonotype turned up a few times. The gene calls are TRBV29-1 and TRBJ2-3; no firm D call. Germline CDR1 is SQVTM and CDR2 is ANQGSEA. The CDR3 totals 13 residues. Trimming took off 5 bases at V and 0 bases at J, with 9 bases between the two ends. CDR3 bases: TGCAGCGTTCTACTTCCTAGCACAGATACGCAGTATTTT. It encodes CSVLLPSTDTQYF.

V is TRBV25-1 and J is TRBJ2-6, with D perhaps matching TRBD1 or TRBD2 (6 bases each). The CDR3 is made up of 19 amino acids. Germline CDR1 is MGHDK and CDR2 is SYGVNS. V lost 0 bases to trimming and J lost 1 base, with 16 bases between them. For the CDR3, the DNA is TGTGCCAGCAGTGAATATCCGGGGGCGCAGGGTTCTGGGGCCAACGTCCTGACTTTC. Protein: CASSEYPGAQGSGANVLTF.

The rearrangement uses TRBV28 and TRBJ2-7, with 9 bases matching TRBD1. Looked up from germline, CDR1 is MDHEN and CDR2 is SYDVKM. The CDR3 runs 14 residues. The V and J ends lost 5 bases and 4 bases, in that order; junction bases with no gene match: 6. CDR3: CASSPTGGVYEQYF. DNA of the CDR3: TGTGCCAGCAGTCCTACAGGGGGCGTATACGAGCAGTACTTC.

This clonotype was recorded a few times. The genes are TRBV7-3 and TRBJ2-3; 7 bases are a match to TRBD1. CDR1 and CDR2 from the germline V gene are SGHTA and FQGTGA. The V gene end was trimmed by 5 bases and the J gene end by 5 bases; junction bases not matched to a gene: 10. This CDR3 spans 15 amino acids. CDR3 nucleotides: TGTGCCAGCAGCCAAACAGGGGAACGGGGAGATACGCAGTATTTT. This codes for CASSQTGERGDTQYF.

This clonotype has more than one count but fewer than ten. V is TRBV27 and J is TRBJ2-7; the match to TRBD2 covers 9 bases. Trimming at V came to 8 bases and at J to 5 bases, leaving 10 bases not matched to a gene. The germline CDR1 and CDR2 sequences are MNHEY and SMNVEV (reference sequence). This CDR3 spans 14 amino acids. The DNA of the CDR3 is TGTGCCAGCCGAGAGGCGGGAGGGCCCGACGAGCAGTACTTC. Amino acid sequence: CASREAGGPDEQYF.

A few counts support this clonotype. CDR3 coding DNA: TGTGCCAGCAGCTTCGATCCGGGAACCTACGAGCAGTACTTC. This translates into CASSFDPGTYEQYF. The chain couples TRBV7-2 to TRBJ2-7, with a possible D match to TRBD2 (5 bases). CDR1 and CDR2 (germline): SGHTA, FQGNSA. Trimming cost V 3 bases and J 2 bases, with 11 bases left between them. The CDR3 is 14 amino acids.

This clonotype has only a few counts. The V call is TRBV6-5, the J call TRBJ2-7; 10 bases align to TRBD2. CDR1 MNHEY and CDR2 SVGAGI come from the germline V gene. V trimming: 7 bases; J trimming: 5 bases; junction bases outside the gene matches: 11. The CDR3 runs 15 residues. This CDR3 is CASTYRGTSAHEQYF. The CDR3 bases are TGTGCCAGCACCTACAGGGGGACTAGCGCCCACGAGCAGTACTTC.

This clonotype was recorded many times. This sequence joins TRBV4-2 and TRBJ1-2; D not resolved. CDR1 is LGHNA and CDR2 is YNFKEQ in the germline V gene. The V end lost 0 bases, the J end lost 2 bases, and 13 bases lay between the germline ends. CDR3 length: 16 residues. CDR3 sequence: CASSQDPGSWNYGYTF. DNA of the CDR3: TGTGCCAGCAGCCAAGACCCCGGGAGTTGGAACTATGGCTACACCTTC.

V gene TRBV3-1 combines with J gene TRBJ2-1, with TRBD2 matching 11 bases. J gave up 3 bases and V 0 bases, and 4 bases lay outside the gene matches. The germline V gene has CDR1 LGHDT and CDR2 YNNKEL (reference sequence). This CDR3 has 17 residues. The CDR3 region has the DNA TGTGCCAGCAGCCAAGATTGGGGGACTAGCGGCTACAATGAGCAGTTCTTC. It translates to CASSQDWGTSGYNEQFF.